This T cell receptor (beta chain) was retrieved from a study of Ad26.COV2.S vaccination and SARS-CoV-2 variants. The treatment: approximately 18 received Ad26.COV2.S at low or high dose, single or two shots; 5 received placebo; per-sample allocation not given. The study sampled participants on day 63 after the first vaccine or placebo injection. Measured with immunoSEQ multiplex PCR; TCRdb has only the in-frame clones, and not every one. The sample has about 400,000 clones; 83% are singletons. Specimen: peripheral blood, collected in a trial of Ad26.COV2.S vaccine versus placebo. This sequence originates from a person aged 18-65 years who received the Ad26.COV2.S COVID-19 vaccine or a placebo.

The CDR3 bases are TGCGCCAGCAGCTTGGTCCAGTCAGCCGGGGAGCTGTTTTTT. Its protein is CASSLVQSAGELFF. The J gene is TRBJ2-2, the V gene TRBV5-1; D not resolved. The CDR3 has 14 amino acids. Trimming left V 0 bases short and J 6 bases short, with 9 bases between. Germline V gene data show CDR1 as SGHRS and CDR2 as YFSETQ.